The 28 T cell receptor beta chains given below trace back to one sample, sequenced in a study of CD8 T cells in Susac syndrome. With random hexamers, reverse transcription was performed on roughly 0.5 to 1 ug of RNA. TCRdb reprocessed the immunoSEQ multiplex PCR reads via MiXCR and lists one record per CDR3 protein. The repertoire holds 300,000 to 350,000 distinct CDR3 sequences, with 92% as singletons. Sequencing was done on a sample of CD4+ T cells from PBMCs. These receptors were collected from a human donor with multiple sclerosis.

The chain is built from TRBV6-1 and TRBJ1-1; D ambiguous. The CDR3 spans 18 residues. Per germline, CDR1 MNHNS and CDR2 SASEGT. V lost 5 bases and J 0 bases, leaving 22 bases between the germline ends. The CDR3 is CASSPFLWPRELNTEAFF. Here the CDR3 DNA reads TGTGCCAGCAGTCCATTCCTTTGGCCGAGAGAACTGAACACTGAAGCTTTCTTT.

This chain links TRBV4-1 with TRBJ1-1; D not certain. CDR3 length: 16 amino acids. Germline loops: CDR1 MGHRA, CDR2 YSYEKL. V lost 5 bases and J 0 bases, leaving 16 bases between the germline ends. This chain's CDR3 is CASSSRRTEMNTEAFF. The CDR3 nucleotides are TGCGCCAGCAGCTCGCGACGGACGGAAATGAACACTGAAGCTTTCTTT.

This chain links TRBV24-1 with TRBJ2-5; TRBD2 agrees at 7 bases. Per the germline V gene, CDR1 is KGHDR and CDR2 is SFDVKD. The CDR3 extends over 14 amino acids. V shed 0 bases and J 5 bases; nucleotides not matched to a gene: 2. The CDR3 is CATSDLGGGETQYF. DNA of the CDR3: TGTGCCACCAGTGATTTGGGCGGGGGTGAGACCCAGTACTTC.

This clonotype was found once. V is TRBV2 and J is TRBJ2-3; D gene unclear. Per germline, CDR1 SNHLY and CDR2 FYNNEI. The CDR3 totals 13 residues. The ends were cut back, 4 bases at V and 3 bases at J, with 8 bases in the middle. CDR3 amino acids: CASSATDTDTQYF. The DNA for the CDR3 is TGTGCCAGCAGTGCAACAGATACAGATACGCAGTATTTT.

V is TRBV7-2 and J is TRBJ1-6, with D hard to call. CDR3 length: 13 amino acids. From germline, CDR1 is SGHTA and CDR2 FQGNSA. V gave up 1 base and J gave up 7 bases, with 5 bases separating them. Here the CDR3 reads CASSLDANSPLHF. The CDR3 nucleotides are TGTGCCAGCAGCTTAGATGCCAATTCACCCCTCCACTTT.

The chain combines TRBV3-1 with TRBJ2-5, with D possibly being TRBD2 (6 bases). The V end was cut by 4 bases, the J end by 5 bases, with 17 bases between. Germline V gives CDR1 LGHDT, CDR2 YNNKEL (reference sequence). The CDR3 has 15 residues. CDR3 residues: CASSRSSGVWETQYF. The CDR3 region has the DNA TGTGCCAGCAGCCGGAGTTCGGGAGTTTGGGAGACCCAGTACTTC.

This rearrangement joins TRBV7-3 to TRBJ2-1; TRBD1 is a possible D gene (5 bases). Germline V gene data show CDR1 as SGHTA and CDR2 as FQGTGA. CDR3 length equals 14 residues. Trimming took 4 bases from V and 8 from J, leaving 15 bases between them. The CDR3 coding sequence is TGTGCCAGCAGCTCCACAGGCAGGGTTCATGAGCAGTTCTTC. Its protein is CASSSTGRVHEQFF. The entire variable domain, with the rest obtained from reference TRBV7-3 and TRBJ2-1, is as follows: GAGVSQTPSNKVTEKGKYVELRCDPISGHTALYWYRQSLGQGPEFLIYFQGTGAADDSGLPNDRFFAVRPEGSVSTLKIQRTERGDSAVYLCASSSTGRVHEQFFGPGTRLTVL.

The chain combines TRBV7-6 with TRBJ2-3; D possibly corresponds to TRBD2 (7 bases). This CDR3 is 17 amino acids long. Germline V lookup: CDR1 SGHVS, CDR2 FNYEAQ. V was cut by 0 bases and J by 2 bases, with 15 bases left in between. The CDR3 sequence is CASSLARGGLITDTQYF. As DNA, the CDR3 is TGTGCCAGCAGCTTAGCGAGGGGGGGACTGATCACAGATACGCAGTATTTT. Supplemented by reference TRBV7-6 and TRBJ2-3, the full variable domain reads GAGVSQSPRYKVTKRGQDVALRCDPISGHVSLYWYRQALGQGPEFLTYFNYEAQQDKSGLPNDRFSAERPEGSISTLTIQRTEQRDSAMYRCASSLARGGLITDTQYFGPGTRLTVL.

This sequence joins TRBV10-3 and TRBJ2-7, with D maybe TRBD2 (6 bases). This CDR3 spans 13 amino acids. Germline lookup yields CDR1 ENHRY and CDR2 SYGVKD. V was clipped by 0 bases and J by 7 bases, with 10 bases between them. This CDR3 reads CAISESNGGEQYF. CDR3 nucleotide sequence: TGTGCCATCAGTGAGTCAAACGGGGGAGAGCAGTACTTC.

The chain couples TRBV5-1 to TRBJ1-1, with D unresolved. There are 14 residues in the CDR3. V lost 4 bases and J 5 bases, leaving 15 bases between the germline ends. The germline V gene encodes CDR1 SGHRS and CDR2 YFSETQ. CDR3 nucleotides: TGCGCCAGCAGCCATGGCGACCGTGGGACTGAAGCTTTCTTT. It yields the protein CASSHGDRGTEAFF.

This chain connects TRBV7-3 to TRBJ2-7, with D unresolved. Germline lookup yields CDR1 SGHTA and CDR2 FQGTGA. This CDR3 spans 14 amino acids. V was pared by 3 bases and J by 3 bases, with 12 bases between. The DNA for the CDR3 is TGTGCCAGCAGCTTCGTCTCCCAAGGCTACGAGCAGTACTTC. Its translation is CASSFVSQGYEQYF.

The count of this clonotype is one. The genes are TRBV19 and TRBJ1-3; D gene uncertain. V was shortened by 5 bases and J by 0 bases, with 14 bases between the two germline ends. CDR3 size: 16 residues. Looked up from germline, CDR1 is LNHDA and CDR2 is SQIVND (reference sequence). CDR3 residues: CASSPVVWGSGNTIYF. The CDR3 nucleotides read TGTGCCAGTAGTCCCGTCGTTTGGGGCTCTGGAAACACCATATATTTT.

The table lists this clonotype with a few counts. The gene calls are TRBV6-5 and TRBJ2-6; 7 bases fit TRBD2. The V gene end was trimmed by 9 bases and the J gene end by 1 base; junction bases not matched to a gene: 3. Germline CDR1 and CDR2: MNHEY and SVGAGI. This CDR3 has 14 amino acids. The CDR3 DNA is TGTGCCAGTAGTAGCGGGTCTGGGGCCAACGTCCTGACTTTC. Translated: CASSSGSGANVLTF.

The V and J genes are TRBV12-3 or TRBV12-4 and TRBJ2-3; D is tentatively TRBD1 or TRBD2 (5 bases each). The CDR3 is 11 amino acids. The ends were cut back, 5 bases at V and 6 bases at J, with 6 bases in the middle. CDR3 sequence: CASSEGDTQYF. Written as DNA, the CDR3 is TGTGCCAGCAGTGAGGGGGATACGCAGTATTTT.

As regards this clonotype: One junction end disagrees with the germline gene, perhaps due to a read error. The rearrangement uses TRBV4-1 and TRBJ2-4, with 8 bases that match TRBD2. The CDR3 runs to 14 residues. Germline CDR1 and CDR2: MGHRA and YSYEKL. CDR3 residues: CASSRGLAENIQYF. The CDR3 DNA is TGCGCCAGCAGCCGCGGACTAGCCGAAAACATTCAGTACTTC.

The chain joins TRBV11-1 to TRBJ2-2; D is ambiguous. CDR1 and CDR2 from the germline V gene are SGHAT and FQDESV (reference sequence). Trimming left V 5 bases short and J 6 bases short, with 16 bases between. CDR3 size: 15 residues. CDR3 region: CASSHDKSWAGELFF. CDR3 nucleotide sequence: TGTGCCAGCAGCCACGACAAGAGTTGGGCCGGGGAGCTGTTTTTT.

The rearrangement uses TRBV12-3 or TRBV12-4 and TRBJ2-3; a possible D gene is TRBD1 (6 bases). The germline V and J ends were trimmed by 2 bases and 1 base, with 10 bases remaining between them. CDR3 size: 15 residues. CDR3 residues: CASSLRGSRTDTQYF. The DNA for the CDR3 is TGTGCCAGCAGTTTAAGGGGGTCTCGCACAGATACGCAGTATTTT.

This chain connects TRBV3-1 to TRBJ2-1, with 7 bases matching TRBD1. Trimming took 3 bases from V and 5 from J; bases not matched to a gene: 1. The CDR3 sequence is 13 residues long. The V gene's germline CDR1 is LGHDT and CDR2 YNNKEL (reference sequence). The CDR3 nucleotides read TGTGCCAGCAGCCAGGGACAGAACAATGAGCAGTTCTTC. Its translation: CASSQGQNNEQFF.

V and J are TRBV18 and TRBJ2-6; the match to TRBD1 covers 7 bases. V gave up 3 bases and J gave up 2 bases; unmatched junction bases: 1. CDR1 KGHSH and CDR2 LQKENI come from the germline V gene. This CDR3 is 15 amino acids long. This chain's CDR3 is CASSPTGPGANVLTF. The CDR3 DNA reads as TGTGCCAGCTCACCGACAGGGCCTGGGGCCAACGTCCTGACTTTC.

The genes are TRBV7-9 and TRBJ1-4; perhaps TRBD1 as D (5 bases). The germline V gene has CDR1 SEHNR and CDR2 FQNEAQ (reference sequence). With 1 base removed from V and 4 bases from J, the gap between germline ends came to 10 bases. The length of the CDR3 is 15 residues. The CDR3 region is CASSLEGSYNEKLFF. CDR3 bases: TGTGCCAGCAGCTTAGAGGGGTCTTATAATGAAAAACTGTTTTTT.

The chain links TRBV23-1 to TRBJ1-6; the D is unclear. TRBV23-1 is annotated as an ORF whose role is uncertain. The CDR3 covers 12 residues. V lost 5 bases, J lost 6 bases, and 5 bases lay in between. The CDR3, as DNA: TGCGCCAGCAGTTACTTTAATTCACCCCTCCACTTT. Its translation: CASSYFNSPLHF.

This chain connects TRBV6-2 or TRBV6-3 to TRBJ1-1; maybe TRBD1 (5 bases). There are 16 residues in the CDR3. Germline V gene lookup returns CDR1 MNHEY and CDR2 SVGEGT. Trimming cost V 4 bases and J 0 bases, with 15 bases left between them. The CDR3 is CASSSTHRYMNTEAFF. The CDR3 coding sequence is TGTGCCAGCAGTTCCACCCACAGGTACATGAACACTGAAGCTTTCTTT.

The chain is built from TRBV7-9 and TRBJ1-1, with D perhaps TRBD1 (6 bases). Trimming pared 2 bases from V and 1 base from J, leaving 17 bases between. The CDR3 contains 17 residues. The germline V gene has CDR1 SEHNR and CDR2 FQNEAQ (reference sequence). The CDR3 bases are TGTGCCAGCAGCTTATTTGTCCTCCCCAGGGGGAACACTGAAGCTTTCTTT. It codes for CASSLFVLPRGNTEAFF.

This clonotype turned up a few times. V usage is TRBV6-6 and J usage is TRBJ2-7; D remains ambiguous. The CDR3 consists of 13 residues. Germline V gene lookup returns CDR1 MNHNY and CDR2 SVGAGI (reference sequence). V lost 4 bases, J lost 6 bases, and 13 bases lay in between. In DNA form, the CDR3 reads TGTGCCAGCAGTTTGGGGATTTTCCGCGAGCAGTACTTC. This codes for CASSLGIFREQYF.

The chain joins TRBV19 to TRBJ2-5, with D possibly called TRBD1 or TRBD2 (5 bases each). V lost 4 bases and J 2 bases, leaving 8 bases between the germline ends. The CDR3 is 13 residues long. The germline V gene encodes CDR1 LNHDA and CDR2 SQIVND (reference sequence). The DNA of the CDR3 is TGTGCCAGTAGTAGGGACCGGCAAGAGACCCAGTACTTC. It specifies CASSRDRQETQYF.

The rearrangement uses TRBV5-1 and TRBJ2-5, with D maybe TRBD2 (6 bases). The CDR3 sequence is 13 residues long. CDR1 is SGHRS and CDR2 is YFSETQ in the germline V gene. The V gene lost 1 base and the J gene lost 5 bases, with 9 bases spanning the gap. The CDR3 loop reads CASSLMAGETQYF. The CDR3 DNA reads TGCGCCAGCAGCTTGATGGCGGGGGAGACCCAGTACTTC.

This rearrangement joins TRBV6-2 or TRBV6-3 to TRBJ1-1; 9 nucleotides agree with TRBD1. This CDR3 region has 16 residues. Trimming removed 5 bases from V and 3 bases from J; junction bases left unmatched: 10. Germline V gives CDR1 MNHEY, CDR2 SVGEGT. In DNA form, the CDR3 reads TGTGCCAGCAGTACATCGGACAGGGGTTGGGACACTGAAGCTTTCTTT. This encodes CASSTSDRGWDTEAFF.

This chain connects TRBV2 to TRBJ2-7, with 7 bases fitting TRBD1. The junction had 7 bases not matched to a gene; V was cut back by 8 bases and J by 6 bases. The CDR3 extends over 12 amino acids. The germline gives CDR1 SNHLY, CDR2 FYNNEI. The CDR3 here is CASQGDLGEQYF. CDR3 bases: TGTGCCAGCCAGGGGGACCTGGGCGAGCAGTACTTC.